The clone carrying this T cell receptor (beta chain) was observed a handful of times. Its antigen is not identified. TCRdb re-derived calls from the reads in MiXCR, one entry per CDR3 protein. The data show roughly 760,000 distinct CDR3 sequences, with under 40% seen just once and 2.5% to 3.5% held by the top ten. The data are from a study of T cell repertoires in cytomegalovirus infection. Whole-study findings and limits: Cumulative frequency of public TCR beta families picked out carriers of CMV plus the relevant HLA.

The CDR3 is 15 amino acids. CDR1 and CDR2 (germline): SGHRS, YFSETQ. Unmatched junction bases numbered 9, after V lost 3 bases and J lost 5 bases. The source is a human donor in good health (CMV status not recorded). Some clones in this sample may be carry-over from other donors' samples. The sequencing input was PBMCs. The V call is TRBV5-1, the J call TRBJ2-7, with TRBD2 matching 9 bases. CDR3 in DNA: TGCGCCAGCAGCTCTTATAGCGGGAGAGGGAACGAGCAGTACTTC. Its protein is CASSSYSGRGNEQYF.